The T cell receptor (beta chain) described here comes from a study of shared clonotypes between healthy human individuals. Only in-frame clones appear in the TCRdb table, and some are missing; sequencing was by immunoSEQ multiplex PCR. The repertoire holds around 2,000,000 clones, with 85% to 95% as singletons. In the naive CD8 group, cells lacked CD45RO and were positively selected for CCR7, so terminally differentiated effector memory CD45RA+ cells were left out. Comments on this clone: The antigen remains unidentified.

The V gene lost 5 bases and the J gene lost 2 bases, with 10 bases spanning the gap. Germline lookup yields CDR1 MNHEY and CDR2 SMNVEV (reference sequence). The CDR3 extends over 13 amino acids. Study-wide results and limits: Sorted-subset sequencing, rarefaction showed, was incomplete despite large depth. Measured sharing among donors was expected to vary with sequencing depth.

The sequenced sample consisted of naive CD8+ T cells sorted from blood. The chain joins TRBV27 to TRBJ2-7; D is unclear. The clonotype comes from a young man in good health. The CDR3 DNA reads TGTGCCAGCAGTATTGCAGCCGCCTACGAGCAGTACTTC. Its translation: CASSIAAAYEQYF.